This T cell receptor beta chain was recorded in a study of cytomegalovirus exposure and HLA in healthy donors. A remark on this clone: Its matching antigen is unknown.

General study points: Listed as cytomegalovirus-associated were 150 to 200 TCR beta chains. Previously analyzed data showed that most TCR beta V segments were productive at a frequency of about 87% or about 30%. In a later analysis, HLA-associated beta chains showed higher expansion and lower generation probabilities than comparable chains.

A multiplex PCR was run with 60 Vbeta primers and 13 Jbeta primers. In the original workflow: An analysis that came later counted tens of millions of unique TCR beta chains, approximately 12 million shared. Libraries were prepared by immunoSEQ multiplex PCR; TCRdb keeps only in-frame clonotypes and omits some of them. The V and J calls and clone size were taken over from that table, and D and trimming were inferred from the DNA. The repertoire holds more than 150,000 clones, with around 80% as singletons. The receptor's source is a woman between 45 and 65 years old in good health and CMV-seropositive. Sequenced: PBMCs.

The CDR3 reads CASSPFPGTGHEKLFF. Here the CDR3 DNA reads TGTGCCAGCAGCCCGTTCCCCGGGACAGGTCACGAAAAACTGTTTTTT. The rearrangement links TRBV14 to TRBJ1-4; 8 nucleotides align to TRBD1. CDR1 and CDR2 from the germline V gene are SGHDN and FVKESK. With 4 bases clipped from V and 8 bases from J, the junction kept 12 bases outside the gene matches. The CDR3 has 16 amino acids. Looking up the rest from reference TRBV14 and TRBJ1-4 gives the full variable domain: EAGVTQFPSHSVIEKGQTVTLRCDPISGHDNLYWYRRVMGKEIKFLLHFVKESKQDESGMPNNRFLAERTGGTYSTLKVQPAELEDSGVYFCASSPFPGTGHEKLFFGSGTQLSVL.